This note documents a single T cell receptor beta chain sequence. The sample belongs to a study of OX40 agonist ivuxolimab in advanced cancers. Study information: Patients were approximately 80% male with ages about 23 to 79, mean about 54.

Germline V gene lookup returns CDR1 SNHLY and CDR2 FYNNEI. The CDR3 is 15 residues long. Deletions cut 1 base from V and 4 bases from J, with 11 bases between. Method: immunoSEQ multiplex PCR; TCRdb's copy keeps in-frame clones and lacks some. The repertoire includes approximately 38,000 clones, approximately 79% of them detected once, and approximately 6.9% sits in the top ten. The receptor comes from an adult with an advanced solid tumor such as melanoma, head and neck, liver or kidney cancer. The gene calls are TRBV2 and TRBJ1-3, with a weak D call TRBD1 (6 bases). The specimen comprised CD4+ or CD8+ T cells sorted from blood, sampled in a trial of the OX40 agonist ivuxolimab. Written as DNA, the CDR3 is TGTGCCAGCAGTGAAGTCAGGGGTCCCGGAAACACCATATATTTT. Its translation is CASSEVRGPGNTIYF.